Following are 24 T cell receptor beta chains from one sample sequenced in a study of cytomegalovirus exposure and HLA in healthy donors. The PCR used 60 Vbeta and 13 Jbeta primers. The table came from immunoSEQ multiplex PCR; TCRdb's copy has only in-frame clones and leaves some out. The table shows some 98,000 clones, with around 80% occurring only once. The specimen was PBMCs. The receptors here all came from a man aged 35 to 55 in good health and CMV-seronegative.

The J gene is TRBJ2-5, the V gene TRBV5-1; 7 bases line up with TRBD1. The J call may be mistaken, given a closer DNA end match to TRBJ2-7. Germline CDR1 SGHRS, CDR2 YFSETQ. This CDR3 contains 14 residues. Here the CDR3 reads CASSLEGAPYEQYF. The CDR3 bases are TGCGCCAGCAGCTTGGAGGGGGCGCCGTACGAGCAGTACTTC.

The chain carries TRBV11-2 and TRBJ2-5; TRBD1 agrees at 8 bases. The J call may be mistaken, given a closer DNA end match to TRBJ2-7. The CDR3 length is 16 residues. In germline, CDR1 is SGHAT, CDR2 FQNNGV. CDR3 DNA sequence: TGTGCCAGCAGCACGACCTCAGGGGGCGCATGGTACGAGCAGTACTTC. Its translation: CASSTTSGGAWYEQYF.

J is TRBJ2-5 and V is TRBV5-1; D perhaps matches TRBD2 (6 bases). This CDR3 region has 15 residues. Between the trimmed V and J ends, which lost 0 bases and 2 bases, there was a span of 11 bases. Germline lookup yields CDR1 SGHRS and CDR2 YFSETQ. CDR3 amino acids: CASSLGVGGQETQYF. For the CDR3, the DNA is TGCGCCAGCAGCTTGGGTGTCGGGGGACAAGAGACCCAGTACTTC.

The chain recombines TRBV2 with TRBJ1-6, with no clear D. Trimming removed 6 bases from V and 16 bases from J, with 16 bases in between. There are 12 residues in the CDR3. Germline V gives CDR1 SNHLY, CDR2 FYNNEI. The CDR3 reads CASRENSFLLHF. CDR3 bases: TGTGCCAGCAGAGAGAACTCATTCCTACTCCACTTT.

About this clone itself: Since no conserved phenylalanine or tryptophan closes the CDR3, a read error is the likely cause. CDR3 coding DNA: TGTGCCAGCAGTACGATTCCGGGTTCCTACGAGCAGTACCTC. Translating it yields CASSTIPGSYEQYL. This chain uses TRBV27 with TRBJ2-7; no firm D call. Germline CDR1 reads MNHEY; CDR2 reads SMNVEV (reference sequence). The CDR3 loop spans 14 amino acids. V shed 5 bases and J shed 1 base, with 12 bases lying between them.

The chain uses TRBV27 and TRBJ2-5, with D uncertain. TRBJ2-7 explains the end of the DNA better; the J call may be wrong. The germline V gene has CDR1 MNHEY and CDR2 SMNVEV (reference sequence). The CDR3 has 13 amino acids. The CDR3 nucleotides read TGTGCCAGCAGTTTCGCCCAAACCTACGAGCAGTACTTC. Translation gives CASSFAQTYEQYF.

The V and J genes are TRBV27 and TRBJ1-5; 10 bases are a match to TRBD1. J lost 2 bases, V lost 4 bases, and 8 bases had no gene match. The germline CDR1 and CDR2 sequences are MNHEY and SMNVEV (reference sequence). This CDR3 is built from 17 residues. CDR3 loop: CASSSGQGGYRNQPQHF. The CDR3 bases are TGTGCCAGCAGTTCCGGACAGGGGGGATATCGCAATCAGCCCCAGCATTTT.

The gene calls are TRBV6-1 and TRBJ2-5; possible D gene TRBD1, 6 bases. The J call may not be correct, given that the DNA end is closer to TRBJ2-7. The length of the CDR3 is 15 residues. Germline CDR1 MNHNS, CDR2 SASEGT. DNA of the CDR3: TGTGCCAGCAGTGACAGGGGTGTCCTACTCTACGAGCAGTACTTC. Translating gives CASSDRGVLLYEQYF.

The rearrangement links TRBV30 to TRBJ2-7; no reliable D call. The CDR3 consists of 16 residues. V shed 0 bases and J shed 3 bases, with 18 bases lying between them. Germline CDR1 reads GTSNPN; CDR2 reads SVGIG (reference sequence). The CDR3 protein is CAWSVRTAARLYEQYF. The CDR3 DNA reads as TGTGCCTGGAGTGTAAGAACAGCCGCCCGCCTCTACGAGCAGTACTTC.

The chain is built from TRBV4-1 and TRBJ2-2; TRBD1 agrees at 10 bases. CDR1 is MGHRA and CDR2 is YSYEKL in the germline V gene. Trimming took 3 bases from V and 7 from J; bases not matched to a gene: 17. The CDR3 is made up of 19 amino acids. CDR3 bases: TGCGCCAGCAGCCACGATTCAACTCCGACAGGGGGCCGAGGCGGGGAGCTGTTTTTT. Translation: CASSHDSTPTGGRGGELFF.

This chain uses TRBV5-1 with TRBJ2-3; possible D gene TRBD1, 5 bases. CDR3 size: 15 residues. CDR1 and CDR2 (germline): SGHRS, YFSETQ. Deletions cut 0 bases from V and 1 base from J, with 9 bases between. In DNA form, the CDR3 reads TGCGCCAGCAGCTTGGGTGGGGCTGGCACAGATACGCAGTATTTT. It translates to CASSLGGAGTDTQYF.

DNA of the CDR3: TGCAGCGTTGAAGGAGGGCAGGGGGTATCCACAGATACGCAGTATTTT. Translating it yields CSVEGGQGVSTDTQYF. The V gene is TRBV29-1, the J gene TRBJ2-3; the match to TRBD1 covers 7 bases. Germline CDR1 reads SQVTM; CDR2 reads ANQGSEA. This CDR3 has 16 residues. With 1 base clipped from V and 2 bases from J, the junction kept 9 bases outside the gene matches.

This sequence joins TRBV25-1 and TRBJ1-2, with TRBD1 as a possible D gene (6 bases). The V and J ends lost 6 bases and 2 bases respectively, with 10 bases between them. Germline V gene data show CDR1 as MGHDK and CDR2 as SYGVNS. The CDR3 covers 13 residues. The CDR3 nucleotides read TGTGCCAGCAGGGGGGACAAGAACTATGGCTACACCTTC. The encoded protein is CASRGDKNYGYTF.

The chain employs TRBV4-3 and TRBJ2-4; 7 bases are a match to TRBD2. The CDR3 consists of 15 residues. The trim removed 0 bases at V and 6 bases at J, leaving 5 bases unmatched. CDR1 is LGHNA and CDR2 is YSLEER in the germline V gene. In DNA form, the CDR3 reads TGCGCCAGCAGCCAAGATCCGGGGGGAAGAAACATTCAGTACTTC. As protein: CASSQDPGGRNIQYF.

A few counts support this clone. This chain links TRBV6-6 with TRBJ1-2; 7 nucleotides agree with TRBD1. With 10 bases clipped from V and 6 bases from J, the junction kept 5 bases outside the gene matches. The length of the CDR3 is 11 residues. In germline, CDR1 is MNHNY, CDR2 SVGAGI (reference sequence). CDR3 in DNA: TGTGCCACCTTGACAGGGCATGGCTACACCTTC. The encoded protein is CATLTGHGYTF.

Turning to this clone: The junction differs from germline at one of its ends, possibly a read error. The chain employs TRBV7-2 and TRBJ2-3, with D maybe TRBD2 (7 bases). CDR1 and CDR2 from the germline V gene are SGHTA and FQGNSA. The CDR3 totals 16 residues. In DNA, the CDR3 is TGTGCCGGCAGCCTATCCCGGGGGGCGACCATGAATACGCAGTATTTT. Its translation: CAGSLSRGATMNTQYF. The full variable domain, completed using reference TRBV7-2 and TRBJ2-3, is GAGVSQSPSNKVTEKGKDVELRCDPISGHTALYWYRQSLGQGLEFLIYFQGNSAPDKSGLPSDRFSAERTGGSVSTLTIQRTQQEDSAVYLCAGSLSRGATMNTQYFGPGTRLTVL.

The chain employs TRBV6-1 and TRBJ2-5; 8 positions agree with TRBD2. V shed 5 bases, J shed 5 bases, and the junction held 7 bases outside the gene matches. Germline loops: CDR1 MNHNS, CDR2 SASEGT. There are 14 residues in the CDR3. This CDR3 is CASSHGGGRETQYF. The CDR3 DNA follows: TGTGCCAGCAGTCACGGGGGGGGGCGGGAGACCCAGTACTTC.

The CDR3 loop reads CASSFGLAGGGETQYF. In DNA form, the CDR3 reads TGTGCCAGCAGCTTTGGACTAGCGGGGGGCGGAGAGACCCAGTACTTC. This chain links TRBV7-2 with TRBJ2-5, with 14 bases lining up with TRBD2. The germline V gene encodes CDR1 SGHTA and CDR2 FQGNSA. CDR3 length: 16 amino acids. V shed 3 bases and J 4 bases; nucleotides not matched to a gene: 4.

The chain uses TRBV10-3 and TRBJ1-2, with 8 bases matching TRBD1. V shed 3 bases, J shed 5 bases, and the junction held 5 bases outside the gene matches. Germline-derived CDR1 and CDR2 are ENHRY and SYGVKD. The CDR3 contains 14 residues. The CDR3 DNA is TGTGCCATCAGTGACAGGGGGCTTGGATATGGCTACACCTTC. As protein: CAISDRGLGYGYTF.

V is TRBV5-1 and J is TRBJ1-2, with 8 nucleotides matching TRBD1. The CDR3 extends over 14 amino acids. J gave up 4 bases and V 5 bases, and 7 bases lay outside the gene matches. Germline lookup yields CDR1 SGHRS and CDR2 YFSETQ. This chain's CDR3 is CASRSGQGGYGYTF. The CDR3 region has the DNA TGCGCCAGCAGGTCCGGACAGGGAGGCTATGGCTACACCTTC.

In its sample, this clone was seen a few times. V gene TRBV15 combines with J gene TRBJ1-5; D possibly corresponds to TRBD1 (6 bases). CDR3 length: 14 amino acids. V shed 5 bases and J shed 4 bases, with 12 bases lying between them. Germline V gene sequence: CDR1 LNHNV, CDR2 YYDKDF (reference sequence). The CDR3 region has the DNA TGTGCCACCAGCGGATACACAGGGAATCAGCCCCAGCATTTT. It yields the protein CATSGYTGNQPQHF.

The chain links TRBV2 to TRBJ1-1; D not resolved. CDR3 length: 14 residues. The ends were cut back, 7 bases at V and 0 bases at J, with 12 bases in the middle. Germline V gene sequence: CDR1 SNHLY, CDR2 FYNNEI. The CDR3 nucleotides read TGTGCCAGCATCTCTGCTAAATTGAACACTGAAGCTTTCTTT. Its translation is CASISAKLNTEAFF. The variable domain in full, completed from reference TRBV2 and TRBJ1-1, reads EPEVTQTPSHQVTQMGQEVILRCVPISNHLYFYWYRQILGQKVEFLVSFYNNEISEKSEIFDDQFSVERPDGSNFTLKIRSTKLEDSAMYFCASISAKLNTEAFFGQGTRLTVV.

This clone was observed a single time. The same CDR3 also results from other DNA sequences found in this sample. The CDR3 reads CASSTGSYNSPLHF. The CDR3 DNA is TGTGCCAGCAGTACAGGGTCCTATAATTCACCCCTCCACTTT. The chain recombines TRBV6-5 with TRBJ1-6; TRBD1 might be the D (6 bases). Between the trimmed V and J ends, which lost 5 bases and 1 base, there was a span of 6 bases. In germline, CDR1 is MNHEY, CDR2 SVGAGI. The CDR3 runs 14 residues.

The chain links TRBV6-5 to TRBJ2-7, with D perhaps TRBD2 (5 bases). The ends were cut back, 10 bases at V and 0 bases at J, with 16 bases in the middle. Germline values: CDR1 MNHEY, CDR2 SVGAGI. The CDR3 runs to 14 residues. As DNA, the CDR3 is TGTGCCACCATAGAGGACTCGAGCTCCTACGAGCAGTACTTC. Translating gives CATIEDSSSYEQYF.